This T cell receptor (beta chain) was recorded in a study of early T cells in non-severe SARS-CoV-2 infection. Study at large: From unsorted whole blood, bulk RNA was sequenced, and the chains remained unpaired.

V lost 4 bases and J lost 4, with 17 bases in between. CDR3 size: 16 residues. Whole-study findings and limits: Private and CD4 specificities were missed by VDJdb matching, skewed to anti-spike CD8.

Tagging with unique molecular identifiers was applied to individual cDNA molecules. Using its own MiXCR run on the 5' RACE reads, TCRdb lists one record per CDR3 protein. The repertoire holds approximately 73,000 distinct CDR3 sequences, with over 9% as singletons. Concerning this clonotype itself: Its specificity is unknown.

Specimen: whole blood. This TCR was recovered from an adult who was a healthcare worker with PCR-confirmed SARS-CoV-2 infection or an uninfected control (not recorded which). The chain uses TRBV12-3 or TRBV12-4 and TRBJ1-5; D is undetermined. The CDR3 DNA reads TGTGCCAGCAGTTACAGCGGAACCACTTCTAATCAGCCCCAGCATTTT. Translated, it gives CASSYSGTTSNQPQHF.